The next 17 T cell receptor beta chains were all read from a single sample in a study of cytomegalovirus exposure and HLA in healthy donors (TCRdb year 2017). Libraries were built with the immunoSEQ multiplex PCR assay. For the multiplex PCR, a mixture combining 60 forward primers for TCR Vbeta segments and 13 reverse primers for TCR Jbeta segments was used. The table was pulled from immuneACCESS by TCRdb, which kept in-frame rearrangements only. Such tables lose some clones; where checked, under half of the loss comes from unresolved V genes, and the rest has no known cause. The sample table lists around 130,000 clones, around 78% of them with a count of one. Of the sample, less than 2% falls within the top ten clones. The material sequenced was PBMCs. The receptors come from a woman in her forties or fifties in good health and CMV-seronegative.

The rearrangement links TRBV5-1 to TRBJ2-7, with D tentatively TRBD1 (6 bases). Germline-derived CDR1 and CDR2 are SGHRS and YFSETQ. V was cut by 9 bases and J by 2 bases, with 15 bases left in between. The CDR3 sequence is 13 residues long. CDR3 coding DNA: TGCGCCACCCCCTTTTGGGACACCTACGAGCAGTACGTC. Translated, it gives CATPFWDTYEQYV.

The chain links TRBV28 to TRBJ2-7, with a possible D match to TRBD1 (6 bases). V was trimmed by 4 bases and J by 3 bases, leaving 13 bases between them. This CDR3 region has 14 residues. Germline V gene lookup returns CDR1 MDHEN and CDR2 SYDVKM. DNA of the CDR3: TGTGCCAGCAGTTCCCCATCAGGGGACTACGAGCAGTACTTC. Encoded protein: CASSSPSGDYEQYF.

The chain couples TRBV11-2 to TRBJ1-3; TRBD1 is a possible D gene (6 bases). V was cut by 1 base and J by 4 bases, with 11 bases left in between. This CDR3 has 15 amino acids. CDR1 SGHAT and CDR2 FQNNGV come from the germline V gene. CDR3 residues: CASSLVRGAGNTIYF. DNA for the CDR3: TGTGCCAGCAGCTTAGTCAGGGGCGCCGGAAACACCATATATTTT.

Of note for this clone: Other nucleotide sequences from this sample produce the same CDR3. The chain links TRBV7-2 to TRBJ2-1; tentatively, D is TRBD2 (6 bases). V dropped 3 bases and J dropped 0 bases, with 6 bases sitting between them. The germline V gene has CDR1 SGHTA and CDR2 FQGNSA. This CDR3 contains 14 residues. CDR3 sequence: CASSLGGSYNEQFF. The CDR3 bases are TGTGCCAGCAGCTTGGGGGGCTCCTACAATGAGCAGTTCTTC.

The rearrangement joins TRBV4-1 to TRBJ1-1; maybe TRBD1 (6 bases). Germline V lookup: CDR1 MGHRA, CDR2 YSYEKL. The CDR3 sequence is 14 residues long. The V end lost 2 bases, the J end lost 8 bases, and 15 bases lay between the germline ends. The DNA for the CDR3 is TGCGCCAGCAGCCAATTTGGACAGCCAAGAGAAGCTTTCTTT. Protein product: CASSQFGQPREAFF.

The gene calls are TRBV7-3 and TRBJ2-3; TRBD2 matches at 13 bases. V lost 4 bases and J lost 3; bases outside the gene matches: 4. The CDR3 consists of 16 residues. The V gene's germline CDR1 is SGHTA and CDR2 FQGTGA. In DNA, the CDR3 is TGTGCCAGCAGCTCTGGGACTAGCGGGAATACAGATACGCAGTATTTT. Residues: CASSSGTSGNTDTQYF.

Here the CDR3 DNA reads TGTGCCACTTCTGAGGGGGCGCTTAACTATGGCTACACCTTC. It yields the protein CATSEGALNYGYTF. This chain uses TRBV28 with TRBJ1-2; 7 positions match TRBD1. There are 14 residues in the CDR3. CDR1 is MDHEN, CDR2 SYDVKM, per germline. J lost 1 base, V lost 10 bases, and 9 bases had no gene match.

CDR3 loop: CASSLSNRVNIQYF. DNA of the CDR3: TGTGCCAGCAGTTTATCGAACCGAGTCAACATTCAGTACTTC. The chain has TRBV27 and TRBJ2-4; D not certain. CDR3 length: 14 residues. Germline V gene data show CDR1 as MNHEY and CDR2 as SMNVEV (reference sequence). V was pared by 0 bases and J by 7 bases, with 10 bases between.

The V call is TRBV5-4, the J call TRBJ2-1, with 11 bases identical to TRBD2. V was pared by 4 bases and J by 8 bases, with 17 bases of the junction left unmatched. This CDR3 contains 18 residues. CDR1 is SGHNT and CDR2 is YYREEE in the germline V gene (reference sequence). For the CDR3, the DNA is TGTGCCAGCAGCCCTACCCTTACTAGCGGGAGAGCGGTCGATGAGCAGTTCTTC. This sequence encodes CASSPTLTSGRAVDEQFF.

This sequence joins TRBV18 and TRBJ2-3; 8 positions match TRBD1. This CDR3 region has 15 residues. Germline values: CDR1 KGHSH, CDR2 LQKENI. With V trimmed by 5 bases and J by 2 bases, 6 bases remained unmatched. CDR3: CASSAGTGFTDTQYF. The CDR3 nucleotides are TGTGCCAGCTCAGCCGGGACAGGCTTCACAGATACGCAGTATTTT.

The chain is built from TRBV7-3 and TRBJ1-2; no firm D call. The CDR3 is 17 amino acids. CDR1 is SGHTA, CDR2 FQGTGA, per germline. V lost 0 bases and J 0 bases, leaving 14 bases between the germline ends. The CDR3 DNA follows: TGTGCCAGCAGCTTAACTTCCGGAACGAGGGCTAACTATGGCTACACCTTC. As protein: CASSLTSGTRANYGYTF.

The J gene is TRBJ2-5, the V gene TRBV11-2; 11 bases are shared with TRBD2. This CDR3 contains 15 residues. The trim removed 5 bases at V and 4 bases at J, leaving 6 bases unmatched. Germline CDR1 reads SGHAT; CDR2 reads FQNNGV. The CDR3 coding sequence is TGTGCCAGCAGCGACGGACTAGCGGGTTCAGAGACCCAGTACTTC. It is translated as CASSDGLAGSETQYF.

This chain joins TRBV13 and TRBJ2-1; D gene uncertain. The CDR3 extends over 14 amino acids. With 4 bases removed from V and 7 bases from J, the gap between germline ends came to 14 bases. Per the germline V gene, CDR1 is PRHDT and CDR2 is FYEKMQ (reference sequence). The CDR3 DNA sequence: TGTGCCAGCAGCTACGACTCGAGCAAGAATGAGCAGTTCTTC. As protein: CASSYDSSKNEQFF.

This clone turned up a few times. This rearrangement joins TRBV19 to TRBJ1-3, with a weak D call TRBD1 (6 bases). CDR3 length: 14 amino acids. The ends were cut back, 7 bases at V and 6 bases at J, with 16 bases in the middle. Germline CDR1 is LNHDA and CDR2 is SQIVND (reference sequence). CDR3 bases: TGTGCCAGTAACAGGGTCAGAAATGAAAACACCATATATTTT. Protein: CASNRVRNENTIYF.

This chain connects TRBV7-9 to TRBJ2-5; 10 bases line up with TRBD1. Losses at the gene ends were 5 bases for V and 5 bases for J; bases not matched to a gene: 8. The CDR3 extends over 15 amino acids. Germline loops: CDR1 SEHNR, CDR2 FQNEAQ (reference sequence). CDR3 sequence: CASSPETGGPETQYF. CDR3 bases: TGTGCCAGCAGCCCAGAGACAGGGGGCCCCGAGACCCAGTACTTC. The complete variable domain, with remaining parts taken from reference TRBV7-9 and TRBJ2-5, reads DTGVSQNPRHKITKRGQNVTFRCDPISEHNRLYWYRQTLGQGPEFLTYFQNEAQLEKSRLLSDRFSAERPKGSFSTLEIQRTEQGDSAMYLCASSPETGGPETQYFGPGTRLLVL.

The rearrangement uses TRBV20-1 and TRBJ2-5, with D perhaps TRBD2 (6 bases). Germline loops: CDR1 DFQATT, CDR2 SNEGSKA (reference sequence). Deletions cut 4 bases from V and 6 bases from J, with 9 bases between. CDR3 length: 11 amino acids. CDR3 protein: CSAIREKTQYF. The CDR3 coding sequence is TGCAGTGCTATTCGGGAGAAGACCCAGTACTTC.

This clone was picked up one time. This chain uses TRBV5-4 with TRBJ2-3, with TRBD2 as a possible D gene (7 bases). Germline V CDR1 and CDR2: SGHNT, YYREEE (reference sequence). This CDR3 comprises 15 residues. With 0 bases removed from V and 4 bases from J, the gap between germline ends came to 12 bases. Here the CDR3 reads CASSLEGGGADTQYF. CDR3 coding DNA: TGTGCCAGCAGCTTGGAGGGAGGGGGTGCAGATACGCAGTATTTT.